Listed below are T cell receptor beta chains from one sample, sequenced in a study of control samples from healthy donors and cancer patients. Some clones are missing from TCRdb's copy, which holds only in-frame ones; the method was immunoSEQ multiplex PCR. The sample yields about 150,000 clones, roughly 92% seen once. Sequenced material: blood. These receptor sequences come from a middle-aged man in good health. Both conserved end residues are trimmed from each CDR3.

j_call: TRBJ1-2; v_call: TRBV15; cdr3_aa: ATSREPWGGYT
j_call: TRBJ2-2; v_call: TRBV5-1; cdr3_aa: ASSPGLGVGELF
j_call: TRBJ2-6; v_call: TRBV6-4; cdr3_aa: ASSEQGLGANVLT
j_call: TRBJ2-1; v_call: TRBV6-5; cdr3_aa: ASRIASGRYNEQF
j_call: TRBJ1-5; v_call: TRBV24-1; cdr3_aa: ATGQGNQPQH
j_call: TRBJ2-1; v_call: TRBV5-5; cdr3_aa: ASTTGQGASNEQF
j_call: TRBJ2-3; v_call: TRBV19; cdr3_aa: ASSANFIASTDTQY
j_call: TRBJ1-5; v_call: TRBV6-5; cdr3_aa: ASSYLGTNQPQH
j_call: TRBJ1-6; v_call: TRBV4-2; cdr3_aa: ASSQGRMSSYNSPLH
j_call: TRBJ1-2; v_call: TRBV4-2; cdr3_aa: ASSQVQTGDGYT
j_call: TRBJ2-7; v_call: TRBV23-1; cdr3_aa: ASSQFSQAGAPLHEQY
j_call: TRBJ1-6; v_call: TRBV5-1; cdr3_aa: ASSFGTEGNSPLH
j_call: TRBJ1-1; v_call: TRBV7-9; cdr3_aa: ASTMGGAGTEAF
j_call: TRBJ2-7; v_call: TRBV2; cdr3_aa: ASKRDIKGDEQY
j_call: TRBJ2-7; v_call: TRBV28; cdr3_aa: ASSSTPYEQY
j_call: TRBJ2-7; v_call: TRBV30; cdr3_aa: ALQGQGMYEQY
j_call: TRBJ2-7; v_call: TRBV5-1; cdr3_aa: ASSSLLSYEQY
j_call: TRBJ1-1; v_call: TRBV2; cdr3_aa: ASKTPPGGTEAF
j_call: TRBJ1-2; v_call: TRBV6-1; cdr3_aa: ASSEALWQAKYYGYT
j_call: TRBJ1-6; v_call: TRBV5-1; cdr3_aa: ASSLADRGSPLH
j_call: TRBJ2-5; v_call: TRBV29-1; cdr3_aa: SAGRASQETQY
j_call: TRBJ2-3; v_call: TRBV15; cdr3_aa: ATSRDRAGADTQY
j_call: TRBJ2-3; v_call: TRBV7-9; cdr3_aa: ASSLTSGIRDTQY
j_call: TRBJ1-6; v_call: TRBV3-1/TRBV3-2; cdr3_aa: ASSRRTGVWDSPLH
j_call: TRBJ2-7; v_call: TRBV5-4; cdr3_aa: ASSWGPGAYEQY
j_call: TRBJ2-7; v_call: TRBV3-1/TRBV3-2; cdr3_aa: ASSLVDNGGEQY
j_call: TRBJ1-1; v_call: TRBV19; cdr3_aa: ASSPRQGVRAF
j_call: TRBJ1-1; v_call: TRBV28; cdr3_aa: ASTGQGASTEAF
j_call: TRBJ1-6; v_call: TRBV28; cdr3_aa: ASSLAARSPLH